The 10 T cell receptor beta chains below were found in one sample sequenced in a study of blood T cell repertoires in COVID-19. Profiling relied on immunoSEQ multiplex PCR, and the TCRdb table lists in-frame clones only, not all of them. Among about 200,000 clones listed, roughly nine tenths were seen once. The specimen was peripheral blood. These receptors all come from an older woman with acute or convalescent COVID-19.

CDR3 sequence reads: CASSLQGLAGGYSYNEQFF. The DNA for the CDR3 is TGTGCCAGCAGCTTACAGGGACTAGCGGGAGGTTACTCCTACAATGAGCAGTTCTTC. The rearrangement links TRBV7-2 to TRBJ2-1; TRBD2 matches at 15 bases. The germline V gene has CDR1 SGHTA and CDR2 FQGNSA. V gave up 2 bases and J gave up 0 bases; unmatched junction bases: 5. The CDR3 loop spans 19 amino acids.

V gene TRBV19 combines with J gene TRBJ2-1; 8 bases agree with TRBD2. V was pared by 7 bases and J by 7 bases, with 18 bases of the junction left unmatched. There are 17 residues in the CDR3. Germline CDR1 and CDR2: LNHDA and SQIVND (reference sequence). The CDR3 reads CASKRLAGAPNKNEQFF. The CDR3 nucleotides are TGTGCCAGTAAGCGGCTAGCGGGCGCCCCTAACAAGAATGAGCAGTTCTTC.

The chain is built from TRBV2 and TRBJ2-6; no reliable D call. Germline loops: CDR1 SNHLY, CDR2 FYNNEI. The CDR3 spans 14 residues. The V end lost 3 bases, the J end lost 0 bases, and 3 bases lay between the germline ends. The CDR3 reads CASSESSGANVLTF. CDR3 nucleotides: TGTGCCAGCAGTGAGAGCTCTGGGGCCAACGTCCTGACTTTC. The complete variable domain, with remaining parts taken from reference TRBV2 and TRBJ2-6, reads EPEVTQTPSHQVTQMGQEVILRCVPISNHLYFYWYRQILGQKVEFLVSFYNNEISEKSEIFDDQFSVERPDGSNFTLKIRSTKLEDSAMYFCASSESSGANVLTFGAGSRLTVL.

The chain joins TRBV28 to TRBJ1-2; possibly TRBD1 for D (5 bases). The CDR3 runs to 15 residues. V lost 6 bases and J lost 4, with 18 bases in between. Germline V CDR1 and CDR2: MDHEN, SYDVKM. As DNA, the CDR3 is TGTGCCAGCAGCCCATCGGGAGGGGTTCGCTATGGCTACACCTTC. It translates to CASSPSGGVRYGYTF.

This chain connects TRBV9 to TRBJ2-1; no firm D call. Trimming removed 2 bases at V and 3 bases at J, with 9 bases between. CDR1 is SGDLS, CDR2 YYNGEE, per germline. The CDR3 consists of 14 residues. CDR3: CASSVMGHYNEQFF. The CDR3 DNA sequence: TGTGCCAGCAGCGTTATGGGCCACTACAATGAGCAGTTCTTC.

The chain carries TRBV19 and TRBJ1-4; 7 positions agree with TRBD1. The CDR3 runs to 14 residues. CDR1 is LNHDA and CDR2 is SQIVND in the germline V gene (reference sequence). Germline trimming cut 8 bases from V and 5 bases from J; bases unmatched to any gene: 8. The CDR3 coding sequence is TGTGCCAGTCAAACAGGGGCTTCAAATGAAAAACTGTTTTTT. Translating it yields CASQTGASNEKLFF.

The rearrangement joins TRBV6-2 or TRBV6-3 to TRBJ1-5; 9 bases are shared with TRBD1. The CDR3 has 17 amino acids. Germline values: CDR1 MNHEY, CDR2 SVGEGT. Germline trimming cut 2 bases from V and 2 bases from J; bases unmatched to any gene: 7. This CDR3 reads CASSYQGQGIGNQPQHF. Written as DNA, the CDR3 is TGTGCCAGCAGTTACCAAGGACAGGGGATAGGCAATCAGCCCCAGCATTTT.

The rearrangement uses TRBV6-5 and TRBJ1-2, with a weak D call TRBD1 (5 bases). The CDR3 is 13 amino acids. Trimming pared 6 bases from V and 4 bases from J, leaving 12 bases between. Germline CDR1 is MNHEY and CDR2 is SVGAGI. The CDR3 DNA reads TGTGCCAGCAGCCGGGCAGGGTCCTATGGCTACACCTTC. The encoded protein is CASSRAGSYGYTF.

This chain links TRBV2 with TRBJ1-1; D remains unclear. This CDR3 is 13 amino acids long. V was pared by 6 bases and J by 0 bases, with 8 bases between. Germline CDR1 and CDR2: SNHLY and FYNNEI. The CDR3 nucleotides read TGTGCCAGCAGGATAGATTTGAACACTGAAGCTTTCTTT. This sequence encodes CASRIDLNTEAFF.

The rearrangement uses TRBV10-3 and TRBJ1-1; D unclear. This CDR3 spans 15 amino acids. The V and J ends lost 0 bases and 1 base respectively, with 9 bases between them. Germline CDR1 and CDR2: ENHRY and SYGVKD. The CDR3 sequence: CAISESGAGNTEAFF. As DNA, the CDR3 is TGTGCCATCAGTGAGTCGGGCGCGGGGAACACTGAAGCTTTCTTT.